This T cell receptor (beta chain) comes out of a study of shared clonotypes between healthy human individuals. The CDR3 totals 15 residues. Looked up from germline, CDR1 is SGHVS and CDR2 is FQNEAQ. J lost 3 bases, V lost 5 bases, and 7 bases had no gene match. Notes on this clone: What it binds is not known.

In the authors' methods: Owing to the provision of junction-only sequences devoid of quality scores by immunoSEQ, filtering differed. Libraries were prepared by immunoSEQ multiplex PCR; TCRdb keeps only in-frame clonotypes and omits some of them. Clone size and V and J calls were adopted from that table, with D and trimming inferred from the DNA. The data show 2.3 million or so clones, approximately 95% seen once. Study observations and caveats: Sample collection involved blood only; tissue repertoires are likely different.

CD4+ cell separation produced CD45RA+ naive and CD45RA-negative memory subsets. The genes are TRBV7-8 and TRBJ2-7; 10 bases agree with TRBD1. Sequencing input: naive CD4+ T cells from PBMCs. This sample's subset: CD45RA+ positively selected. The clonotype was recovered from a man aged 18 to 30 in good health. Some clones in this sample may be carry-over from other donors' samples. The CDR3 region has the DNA TGTGCCAGCAGCACCACTCGGACAGGGGGCTACGAGCAGTACTTC. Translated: CASSTTRTGGYEQYF.